The sequence of this TCR beta chain was determined in a study of CD8 T cells in Susac syndrome. Germline CDR1 is MRHNA and CDR2 is SNTAGT. J lost 2 bases, V lost 6 bases, and 7 bases had no gene match. There are 15 residues in the CDR3. Regarding this clonotype: Its antigen is not identified.

RNA totalling roughly 0.45 to 1 ug underwent reverse transcription with random hexamers. MiXCR, applied by TCRdb to the immunoSEQ multiplex PCR reads, yields one record per CDR3 protein. The profile covers tens of thousands of distinct CDR3 sequences, with around 96% appearing a single time and around 0.62% taken by the ten largest. Study results and limitations: Across the total CD8+ repertoires, 15 to 20 Susac-specific public clones were detected, and across the CD8+ TEMRA repertoires, roughly 5 such clones were detected.

Sequencing was carried out using CD8+ T cells from PBMCs. The TCR was taken from a human donor with Susac syndrome. The rearrangement uses TRBV6-4 and TRBJ2-3; the match to TRBD2 covers 8 bases. The CDR3 sequence: CASSLIAGPTDTQYF. The DNA of the CDR3 is TGTGCCAGCAGCCTGATAGCGGGGCCCACAGATACGCAGTATTTT.